This TCR beta chain was identified in a study of Ad26.COV2.S vaccination and SARS-CoV-2 variants. Study-level results: Spike-specific responses of CD8+ and CD4+ T cells were reported to display substantial breadth after vaccination.

On this clone itself: The antigen remains undetermined.

The data were produced by immunoSEQ multiplex PCR, yet TCRdb's version contains in-frame clones alone and is incomplete. Of about 420,000 clones listed, 88% were seen once; the top ten hold about 3.6%. CDR3 size: 13 residues. The V and J ends lost 2 bases and 3 bases respectively, with 8 bases between them. CDR1 SGDLS and CDR2 YYNGEE come from the germline V gene. The treatment was: around 19 received Ad26.COV2.S at low or high dose, single or two shots; about 5 received placebo; per-sample allocation not given. On day 63 after the first injection, vaccine and placebo recipients gave samples. The vaccine delivered Wuhan-strain SARS-CoV-2 spike through an Ad26 vector.

This TCR came from a person between 18 and 65 years old who received the Ad26.COV2.S COVID-19 vaccine or a placebo. The chain combines TRBV9 with TRBJ1-2; D may be TRBD1 (6 bases). Sequences were derived from peripheral blood, sampled in a trial of Ad26.COV2.S vaccine versus placebo. The CDR3 bases are TGTGCCAGCAGCGTGGACAGCTACTATGGCTACACCTTC. Protein: CASSVDSYYGYTF.